This paragraph covers one TCR beta chain sequence. What it binds is not known. The junction differs from germline at one of its ends, possibly a read error. CDR1 SGHAT and CDR2 FQNNGV come from the germline V gene. CDR3 length: 16 amino acids. These data belong to a study of tumor and adjacent non-tumor tissue in lung cancer. Study information: Each sample yielded a few million productive TCRbeta reads on average.

No cell sorting was done before RNA was extracted from the tissue. This non-tumor lung sample came from over 3 cm beyond the tumor edge. TCRbeta libraries were built with three rounds of nested PCR, modified from ARM-PCR. TCRdb used MiXCR to reprocess the multiplex PCR reads, holding one entry per CDR3 protein. Of more than 85,000 distinct CDR3 sequences listed, 50% to 70% were seen once; the top ten hold approximately 18%. Study conclusions and caveats: Compared with tumor, normal lung showed significantly lower TCR diversity. In normal lung, the top 100 clones were significantly more dominant than in tumor.

Sequencing was done on a sample of distant non-tumor lung tissue. This chain links TRBV11-2 with TRBJ2-2; 12 bases are shared with TRBD2. The receptor comes from a man aged 25-45 years with non-small cell lung cancer. For the CDR3, the DNA is TGTGTCAGCAGCTTAGAACTAGCGGGAGGAACCGGGGACCTGTTTTTT. It yields the protein CVSSLELAGGTGDLFF.